This entry describes one TCR beta chain. The specificity of this receptor is unknown. Base qualities are not at hand, and no much larger clone is one base apart. The immunoSEQ Assay, a bias-controlled multiplex PCR, was used to amplify TCRbeta CDR3 regions from genomic DNA. The authors' pipeline ran thus. The number of nucleated cells in each sample was estimated from the amplification of reference gene primers within the assay. To quantify the absolute abundance of each unique TCRbeta CDR3 rearrangement, sequence reads were collapsed and filtered. For each sample, productive Simpson clonality was calculated by taking the square root of Simpson's diversity index across productive rearrangements. The source is immuneACCESS, and TCRdb retained only in-frame sequences with V and J called. Part of the clones is not carried over; for the studies checked, unresolved V genes explain less than half of this, and the remainder is unexplained. The DNA gave D and trimming, while V, J and clone size come from that table. The sample table holds roughly 330,000 clones, of which over 80% were seen once. The top ten hold under 6% of the sample.

The source of the sample is a study of blood T cell repertoires in COVID-19 (TCRdb year 2020). For context, the study as a whole: Samples from collaborators originated in the United States, Italy and Spain and spanned both the acute and convalescent phases of COVID-19. The prospective study material was composed of cDNA or gDNA derived from T cells, B-cell-depleted T cells, or PBMCs. Deeply sampled blood TCRbeta repertoires from subjects exposed to, actively infected with, or recovered from COVID-19 were included in the dataset. The repertoires were released in a freely available public database meant as a resource for research on the immune response to SARS-CoV-2. Samples came from the ongoing ImmuneRACE study (first 160 participants) plus 1,254 subjects from 6 global collaborators. Sample metadata almost always included a de-identified subject ID, COVID-19 status, age in years and sex. Where HLA class I and class II types were available, the types were taken from metadata supplied by the sample provider, not from assay-based typing.

Results the study describes overall, beyond this receptor: The amount of clinical and demographic metadata varied by source and participant and was provided uncurated.

In the prospective study, participants were roughly 18 to 100 years old, resided in fewer than 25 geographic areas of the United States, and were enrolled through a virtual design. To assign participants to cohorts, the prospective study relied on clinical history that participants themselves reported in a screening survey and a study questionnaire. ImmuneRACE Cohort 3 recovered participants were defined by two consecutive negative NP/OP PCR tests, healthcare professional clearance, or symptom resolution. Mobile phlebotomists in the prospective study collected whole blood, serum and a nasopharyngeal or oropharyngeal swab from every participant. Prospective study participants could optionally give additional blood draws and questionnaires over a roughly two-month period. Before DNA extraction, blood samples from the prospective study were shipped at room temperature or frozen. CDR1 LGHDT and CDR2 YNNKEL are derived from the germline V gene (reference sequence). The germline ends are 13 bases apart after V is trimmed by 0 bases and J by 11 bases. The CDR3 runs 14 residues from the cysteine to the phenylalanine. Just the 42-base CDR3 DNA is kept, in frame starting at base 1.

The sequence derives from a young man who had recovered from COVID-19. Sequencing was carried out using PBMCs or T cells enriched from blood (not recorded which). Recombination joined TRBV3-1 (or the pseudogene TRBV3-2) with TRBJ1-4; TRBD1 is perhaps the D gene, given 5 matching bases. The CDR3 reads as follows: CASSQDTTGGKLFF. The nucleotide sequence reads as follows: TGTGCCAGCAGCCAAGATACCACGGGGGGGAAACTGTTTTTT.